This T cell receptor (beta chain) was profiled in a study of early T cells in non-severe SARS-CoV-2 infection. Many counts were recorded for this clonotype. Researchers tagged individual cDNA molecules with unique molecular identifiers. From the 5' RACE reads, TCRdb called clonotypes with MiXCR, one entry per CDR3 protein. This table holds about 22,000 distinct CDR3 sequences, about 5% found once. The CDR3 has 13 amino acids. V dropped 4 bases and J dropped 1 base, with 7 bases sitting between them. The germline gives CDR1 WNHNN, CDR2 SYGVQD (reference sequence). V and J are TRBV10-1 and TRBJ1-1; D gene ambiguous. Sequenced input: whole blood. This clonotype was sampled from an adult who was a healthcare worker with PCR-confirmed SARS-CoV-2 infection or an uninfected control (not recorded which). The CDR3 spells CASSAFENTEAFF. CDR3 nucleotide sequence: TGCGCCAGCAGTGCCTTCGAGAACACTGAAGCTTTCTTT.